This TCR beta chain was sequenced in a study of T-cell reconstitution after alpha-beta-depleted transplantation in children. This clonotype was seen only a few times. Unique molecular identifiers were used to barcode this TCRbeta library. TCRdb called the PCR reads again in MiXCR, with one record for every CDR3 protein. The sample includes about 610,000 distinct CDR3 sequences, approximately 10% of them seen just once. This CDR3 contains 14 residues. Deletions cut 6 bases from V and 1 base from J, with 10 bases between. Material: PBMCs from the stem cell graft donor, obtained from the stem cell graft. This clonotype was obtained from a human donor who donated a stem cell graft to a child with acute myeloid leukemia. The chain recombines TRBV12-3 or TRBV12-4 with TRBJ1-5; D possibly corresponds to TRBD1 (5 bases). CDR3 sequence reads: CASRPGLSNQPQHF. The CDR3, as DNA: TGTGCCAGCAGACCGGGGCTAAGCAATCAGCCCCAGCATTTT.